This is a list of T cell receptor beta chains from one sample in a study of T-cell reconstitution after alpha-beta-depleted transplantation in children. TCRdb redid the calling of the PCR reads with MiXCR, one entry per CDR3 protein. The table lists approximately 50,000 distinct CDR3 sequences, around 56% of them singletons. The specimen was peripheral blood, collected before TCRalphabeta/CD19-depleted stem cell transplant. Every receptor here comes from a boy younger than two with SCID, due to receive a stem cell transplant. The conserved cysteine and the conserved F or W are not part of the CDR3 here. A row's size may be missing; if present it is once, few, many or a size class.

v_gene	abundance	j_gene	CDR3aa
TRBV29-1	-	TRBJ2-6	SVERPGANVLT
TRBV7-2	-	TRBJ2-7	ASSGGQGADEQY
TRBV10-3	-	TRBJ2-1	TISARDFAGNEQF
TRBV9	few	TRBJ2-1	ASSVGDSSFYNEQF
TRBV12-3/TRBV12-4	-	TRBJ2-2	AGTRSAGGPSGELF
TRBV7-9	few	TRBJ2-1	ASSLAGPEQF
TRBV10-3	-	TRBJ2-3	AISEFNADTQY
TRBV7-2	-	TRBJ1-1	ASGTGRFMNTEAF
TRBV5-1	-	TRBJ2-1	ASSPGVTEQF
TRBV7-2	few	TRBJ2-7	ASSPGTGYEQY
TRBV7-9	-	TRBJ2-5	ASSSRQRPESVGAQY
TRBV5-4	-	TRBJ2-3	ASSLDGAGGTDTQY
TRBV7-2	-	TRBJ2-6	ASSLGGTGANVLT
TRBV18	many	TRBJ2-7	ASSAPGQGHYEQY
TRBV20-1	-	TRBJ2-3	SARVPLEITDTQY
TRBV20-1	-	TRBJ2-5	SARGGTSAQETQY
TRBV10-3	-	TRBJ1-5	AISGGTGTDQPQH
TRBV11-2	-	TRBJ2-3	ASRKVGADTQY
TRBV7-2	-	TRBJ1-5	ASSTRDGRNQPQH
TRBV7-9	-	TRBJ2-2	ASSLGGSRNTGELF
TRBV5-5	-	TRBJ2-1	ASSLEAAGYNEQF
TRBV7-2	-	TRBJ2-2	ASSRDRLYTGELF
TRBV20-1	-	TRBJ2-7	SARSGGGGRHEQY
TRBV20-1	few	TRBJ2-7	SARGPDYEQY